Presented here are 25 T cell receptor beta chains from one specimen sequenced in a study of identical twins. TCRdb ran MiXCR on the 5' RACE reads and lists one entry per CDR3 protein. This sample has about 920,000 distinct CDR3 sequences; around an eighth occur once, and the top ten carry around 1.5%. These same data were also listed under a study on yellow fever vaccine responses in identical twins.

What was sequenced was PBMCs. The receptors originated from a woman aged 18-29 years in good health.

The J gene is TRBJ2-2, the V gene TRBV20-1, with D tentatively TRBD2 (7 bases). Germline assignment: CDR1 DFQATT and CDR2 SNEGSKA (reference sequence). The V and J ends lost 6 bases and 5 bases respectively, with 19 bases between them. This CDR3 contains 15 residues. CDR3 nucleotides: TGCAGTGCCCCAGAAGGCGGGGGCTGGACCGGGGAGCTGTTTTTT. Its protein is CSAPEGGGWTGELFF.

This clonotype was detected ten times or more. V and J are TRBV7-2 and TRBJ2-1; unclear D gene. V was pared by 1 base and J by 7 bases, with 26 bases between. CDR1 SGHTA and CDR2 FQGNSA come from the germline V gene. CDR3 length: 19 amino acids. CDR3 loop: CASSLGQALGPRLRNEQFF. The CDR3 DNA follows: TGTGCCAGCAGCTTAGGGCAGGCCCTCGGACCCCGCCTGAGAAATGAGCAGTTCTTC.

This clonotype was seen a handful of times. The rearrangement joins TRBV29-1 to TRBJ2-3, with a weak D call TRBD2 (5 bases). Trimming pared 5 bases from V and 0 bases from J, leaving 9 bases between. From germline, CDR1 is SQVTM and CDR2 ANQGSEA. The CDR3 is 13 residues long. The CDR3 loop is CSVYGVSTDTQYF. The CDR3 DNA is TGCAGCGTTTACGGGGTCAGCACAGATACGCAGTATTTT.

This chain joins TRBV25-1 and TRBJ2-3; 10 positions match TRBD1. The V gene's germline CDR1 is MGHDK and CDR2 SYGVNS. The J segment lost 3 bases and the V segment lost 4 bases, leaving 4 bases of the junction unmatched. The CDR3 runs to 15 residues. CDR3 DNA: TGTGCCAGCAGTGGCGGGACAGGGGTAACAGATACGCAGTATTTT. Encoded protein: CASSGGTGVTDTQYF.

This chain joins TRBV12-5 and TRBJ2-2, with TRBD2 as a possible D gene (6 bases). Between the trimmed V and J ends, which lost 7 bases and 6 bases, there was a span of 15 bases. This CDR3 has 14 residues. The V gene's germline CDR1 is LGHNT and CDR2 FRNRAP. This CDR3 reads CASDAGQGAGELFF. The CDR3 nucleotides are TGTGCTAGTGACGCGGGGCAGGGAGCCGGGGAGCTGTTTTTT.

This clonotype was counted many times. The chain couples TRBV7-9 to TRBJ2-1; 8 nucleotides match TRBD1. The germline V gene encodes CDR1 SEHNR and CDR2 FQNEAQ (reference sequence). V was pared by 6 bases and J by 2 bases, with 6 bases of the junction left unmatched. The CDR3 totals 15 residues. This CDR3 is CASSGGQGAYNEQFF. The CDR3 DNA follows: TGTGCCAGCAGTGGAGGACAGGGCGCCTACAATGAGCAGTTCTTC. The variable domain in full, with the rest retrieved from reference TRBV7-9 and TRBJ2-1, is DTGVSQNPRHKITKRGQNVTFRCDPISEHNRLYWYRQTLGQGPEFLTYFQNEAQLEKSRLLSDRFSAERPKGSFSTLEIQRTEQGDSAMYLCASSGGQGAYNEQFFGPGTRLTVL.

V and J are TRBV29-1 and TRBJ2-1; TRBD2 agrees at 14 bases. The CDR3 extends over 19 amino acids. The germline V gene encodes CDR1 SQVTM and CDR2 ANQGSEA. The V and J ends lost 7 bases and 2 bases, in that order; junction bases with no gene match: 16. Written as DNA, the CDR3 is TGCAGCGCTGGGGACCTTTGGACTAGCGGGGGGAGGGCCTACAATGAGCAGTTCTTC. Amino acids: CSAGDLWTSGGRAYNEQFF.

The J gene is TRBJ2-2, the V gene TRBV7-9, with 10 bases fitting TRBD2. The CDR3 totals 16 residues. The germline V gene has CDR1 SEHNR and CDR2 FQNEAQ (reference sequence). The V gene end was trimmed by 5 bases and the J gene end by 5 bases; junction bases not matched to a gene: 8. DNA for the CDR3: TGTGCCAGCAGCCCAGCTAGCGGGAGCGGAACCGGGGAGCTGTTTTTT. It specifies CASSPASGSGTGELFF.

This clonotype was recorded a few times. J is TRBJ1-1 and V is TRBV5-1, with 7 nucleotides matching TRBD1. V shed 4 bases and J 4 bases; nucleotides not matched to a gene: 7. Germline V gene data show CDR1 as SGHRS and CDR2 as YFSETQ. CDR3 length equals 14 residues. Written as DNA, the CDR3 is TGCGCCAGCAGCACCCAAGGGGGCTCCACTGAAGCTTTCTTT. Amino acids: CASSTQGGSTEAFF.

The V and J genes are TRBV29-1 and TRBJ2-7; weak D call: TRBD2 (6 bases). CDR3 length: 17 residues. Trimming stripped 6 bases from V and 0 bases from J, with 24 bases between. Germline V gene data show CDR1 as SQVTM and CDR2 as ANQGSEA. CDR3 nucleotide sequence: TGCAGCGTCCTCCGATGGGGCCGGGGGTTCGTCTCCTACGAGCAGTACTTC. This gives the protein CSVLRWGRGFVSYEQYF.

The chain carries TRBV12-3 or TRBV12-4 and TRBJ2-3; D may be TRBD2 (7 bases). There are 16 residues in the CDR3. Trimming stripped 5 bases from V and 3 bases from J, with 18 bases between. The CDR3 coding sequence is TGTGCCAGCAGTCCACACGGGGGGCTAAGGACAGATACGCAGTATTTT. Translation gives CASSPHGGLRTDTQYF.

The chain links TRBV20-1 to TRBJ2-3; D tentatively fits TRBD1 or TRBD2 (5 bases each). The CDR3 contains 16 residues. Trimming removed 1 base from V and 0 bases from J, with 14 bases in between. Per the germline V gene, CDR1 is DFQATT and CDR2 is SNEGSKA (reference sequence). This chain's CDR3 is CSARGGPGWSTDTQYF. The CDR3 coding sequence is TGCAGTGCTAGAGGAGGGCCAGGGTGGAGCACAGATACGCAGTATTTT.

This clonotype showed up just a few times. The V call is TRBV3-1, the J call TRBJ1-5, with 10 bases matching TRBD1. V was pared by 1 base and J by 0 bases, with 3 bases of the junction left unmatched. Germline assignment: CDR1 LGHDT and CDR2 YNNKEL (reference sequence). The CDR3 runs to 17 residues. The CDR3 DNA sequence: TGTGCCAGCAGCCAAGGTGGACAGGGGGTTAGCAATCAGCCCCAGCATTTT. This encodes CASSQGGQGVSNQPQHF.

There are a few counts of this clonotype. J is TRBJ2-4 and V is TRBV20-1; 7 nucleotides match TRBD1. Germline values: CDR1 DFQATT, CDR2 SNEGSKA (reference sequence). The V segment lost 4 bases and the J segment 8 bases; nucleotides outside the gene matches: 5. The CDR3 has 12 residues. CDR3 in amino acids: CSAKTQGDIQYF. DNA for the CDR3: TGCAGTGCTAAAACCCAGGGGGACATTCAGTACTTC.

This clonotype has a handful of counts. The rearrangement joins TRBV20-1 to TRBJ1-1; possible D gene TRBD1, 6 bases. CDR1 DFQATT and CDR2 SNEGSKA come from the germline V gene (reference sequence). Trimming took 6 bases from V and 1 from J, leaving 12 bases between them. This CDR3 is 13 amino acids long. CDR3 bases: TGCAGTGCCAACAGGGACACGAACACTGAAGCTTTCTTT. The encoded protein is CSANRDTNTEAFF.

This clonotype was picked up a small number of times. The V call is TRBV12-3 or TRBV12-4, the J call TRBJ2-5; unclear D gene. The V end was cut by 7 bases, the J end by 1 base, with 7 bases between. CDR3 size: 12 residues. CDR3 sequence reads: CASKSAQETQYF. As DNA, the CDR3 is TGTGCCAGCAAGTCAGCCCAAGAGACCCAGTACTTC.

The CDR3 DNA reads TGTGCCAGCAGTTCGGTAGGACCAAATGAAAAACTGTTTTTT. This gives the protein CASSSVGPNEKLFF. This sequence joins TRBV12-3 or TRBV12-4 and TRBJ1-4; D gene unclear. V lost 4 bases and J 5 bases, leaving 11 bases between the germline ends. The CDR3 contains 14 residues.

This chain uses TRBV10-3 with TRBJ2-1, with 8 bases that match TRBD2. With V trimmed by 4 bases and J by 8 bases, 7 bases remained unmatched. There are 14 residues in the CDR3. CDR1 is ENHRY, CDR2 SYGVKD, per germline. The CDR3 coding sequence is TGTGCCATCAGTGCCGGGACTAGAAGTGATGAGCAGTTCTTC. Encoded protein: CAISAGTRSDEQFF.

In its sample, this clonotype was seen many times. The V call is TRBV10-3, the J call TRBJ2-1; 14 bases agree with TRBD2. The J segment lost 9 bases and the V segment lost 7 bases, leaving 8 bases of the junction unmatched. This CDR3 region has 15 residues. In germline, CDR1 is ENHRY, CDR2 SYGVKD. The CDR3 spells CAIMEGLAGEGEQFF. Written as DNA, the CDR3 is TGTGCCATCATGGAGGGACTAGCGGGGGAGGGTGAGCAGTTCTTC.

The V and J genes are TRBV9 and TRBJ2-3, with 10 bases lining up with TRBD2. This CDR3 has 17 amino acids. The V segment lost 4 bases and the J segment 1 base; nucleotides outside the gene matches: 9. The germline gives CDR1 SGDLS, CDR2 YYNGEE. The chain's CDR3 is CASSLQALAGGTDTQYF. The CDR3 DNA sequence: TGTGCCAGCAGCCTTCAAGCCCTAGCGGGGGGCACAGATACGCAGTATTTT. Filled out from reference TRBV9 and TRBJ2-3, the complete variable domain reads DSGVTQTPKHLITATGQRVTLRCSPRSGDLSVYWYQQSLDQGLQFLIQYYNGEERAKGNILERFSAQQFPDLHSELNLSSLELGDSALYFCASSLQALAGGTDTQYFGPGTRLTVL.

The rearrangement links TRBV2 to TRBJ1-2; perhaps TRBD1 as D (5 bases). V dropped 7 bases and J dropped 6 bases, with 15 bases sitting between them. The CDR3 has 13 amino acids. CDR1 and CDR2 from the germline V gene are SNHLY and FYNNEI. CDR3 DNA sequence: TGTGCCAGCACCGGGACGGGGGGGAATGGCTACACCTTC. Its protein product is CASTGTGGNGYTF.

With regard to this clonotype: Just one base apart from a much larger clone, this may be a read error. The CDR3 sequence is CANSPRFGTGRAGELFF. For the CDR3, the DNA is TGTGCCAACAGTCCCCGTTTTGGGACAGGGAGGGCCGGGGAGCTGTTTTTT. The chain links TRBV28 to TRBJ2-2; 9 bases fit TRBD1. Germline V gives CDR1 MDHEN, CDR2 SYDVKM. The CDR3 is 17 residues long.

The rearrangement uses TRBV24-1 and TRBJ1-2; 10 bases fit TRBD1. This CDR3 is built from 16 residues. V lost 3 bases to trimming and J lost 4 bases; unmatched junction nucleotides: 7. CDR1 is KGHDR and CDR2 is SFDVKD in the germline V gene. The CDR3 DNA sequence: TGTGCCACCAGTGATCCGACTAGACAGGGGGCCTATGGCTACACCTTC. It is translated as CATSDPTRQGAYGYTF.

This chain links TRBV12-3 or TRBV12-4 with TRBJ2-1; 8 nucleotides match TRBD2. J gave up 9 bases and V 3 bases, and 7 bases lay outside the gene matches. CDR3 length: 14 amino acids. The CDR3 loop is CASSFSGEVGEQFF. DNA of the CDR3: TGTGCCAGCAGTTTTAGCGGGGAGGTGGGTGAGCAGTTCTTC.

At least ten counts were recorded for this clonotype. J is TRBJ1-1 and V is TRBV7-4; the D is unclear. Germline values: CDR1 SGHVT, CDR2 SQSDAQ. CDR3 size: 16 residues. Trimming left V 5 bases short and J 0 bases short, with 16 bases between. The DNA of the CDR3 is TGTGCCAGCAGCCGCTACGGGCCTCCGATGAACACTGAAGCTTTCTTT. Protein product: CASSRYGPPMNTEAFF.